Below, one T cell receptor (beta chain) is given with its context. This receptor's antigen is unknown. No per-base quality is available; no much larger clone lies one base away. The germline ends are 12 bases apart after V is trimmed by 0 bases and J by 0 bases. The CDR3 runs 16 residues from the cysteine to the phenylalanine. The sequence is cut down to CDR3 DNA, 48 bases in frame from base 1. CDR1 and CDR2, looked up from the germline V gene (reference sequence), are DFQATT and SNEGSKA. This record comes from a study of blood T cells in healthy people across ages (dated by TCRdb to 2013 to 2016). Study-wide context: In model experiments, roughly one uniquely barcoded TCR beta cDNA molecule per two T cells was captured by template switching. The study measured age-related changes in TCR beta repertoire diversity using deep sequencing normalized with unique cDNA molecular identifiers. The donors were split into four age groups: young (average around 15 years), middle-aged (around 40), aged (roughly 68) and long-lived (about 74). Donors of different ages were randomly distributed across sequencing lanes to avoid experimental bias. Two additional independent replicas of 1 million unique cDNA reads from the same blood draw were analyzed for two donors (one aged 18 to 30 and one aged 80 or older). Study-wide conclusions, independent of this receptor: The long-lived group showed more naive CD4+ T cells, fewer expanded clones and increased TCR diversity than the aged group, suggesting age selection. Observed TCR beta diversity correlated strongly with the percentage of naive T cells measured by flow cytometry. Observed TCR beta diversity per million T cells fell roughly linearly with age, and a significant reduction was already apparent by age roughly 40. Estimates of total diversity from one million sequenced T cells were regarded as lower bounds and underestimates. Since profiling was done on bulk unsorted PBMCs, naive and antigen-experienced compartments could not be conclusively compared. Because the CMV infection status of the donors was unknown, age-related changes in expanded clonotypes may potentially have been confounded.

Library construction relied on 5' RACE. The instrument was an Illumina HiSeq 2500. A second 7 to 11 cycle PCR used a sample-barcoded 5' primer and a J-beta primer mix. A template-switch 5' adaptor carrying 12 random nucleotides introduced a unique molecular identifier onto each TCR beta cDNA molecule. At least 2.5 million CDR3-containing paired-end reads were obtained from each sample. All of the RNA was converted into first-strand cDNA using the Mint cDNA synthesis kit, with a TRBC-specific oligonucleotide serving as the primer. Following uracil-DNA glycosylase treatment, all cDNA underwent a first 18-cycle PCR with the universal primers M1SS and BC2_uni_R. The study's own analysis went as follows. Each sample was normalized by randomly selecting 1 million high-quality reads, each carrying a distinct molecular identifier. Instead of being binned into consensus sequences, reads that shared molecular identifiers were thrown out. MiTCR, run with a Q25 quality threshold and the strictest error-elimination algorithm, handled CDR3 identification, clonotype clustering and error correction. A nonparametric unseen species model with Euler transformation was used to estimate a lower bound on total TCR beta diversity. The public reads were run again by TCRdb, first through fastp at Q25 and then through MiXCR, and only productive beta chains were kept. One record per CDR3 amino acid sequence lists the most common genes and DNA. The V and J calls, along with clone size, are taken from TCRdb and not from the paper's own processing. Across this sample there are approximately 850,000 distinct CDR3 sequences, with under 45% seen only once. The biggest ten clones account for roughly a fifth of the sample.

The donors were roughly 39 Caucasian individuals from Russia, aged roughly 6 to 100 years, who were systemically healthy. Each donor gave ten milliliters of peripheral blood, drawn into EDTA-treated Vacutainer tubes. Ficoll-Paque density-gradient centrifugation was used to isolate PBMCs, with at least 7 million per sample. Trizol reagent was used to extract total RNA from PBMCs, with at least 6 micrograms per sample. For every donor, flow cytometry on a PBMC aliquot measured the percentage of naive CD45RAhigh/CD27high T cells. The chain couples TRBV20-1 to TRBJ1-5; no D segment can be confidently identified. Sequenced: blood. The sequence came from a man in his sixties in good health. In nucleotide form, the sequence is TGCAGTGCTAGAGATATTTTAGGGAGTAGCAATCAGCCCCAGCATTTT. Its protein reads: CSARDILGSSNQPQHF.